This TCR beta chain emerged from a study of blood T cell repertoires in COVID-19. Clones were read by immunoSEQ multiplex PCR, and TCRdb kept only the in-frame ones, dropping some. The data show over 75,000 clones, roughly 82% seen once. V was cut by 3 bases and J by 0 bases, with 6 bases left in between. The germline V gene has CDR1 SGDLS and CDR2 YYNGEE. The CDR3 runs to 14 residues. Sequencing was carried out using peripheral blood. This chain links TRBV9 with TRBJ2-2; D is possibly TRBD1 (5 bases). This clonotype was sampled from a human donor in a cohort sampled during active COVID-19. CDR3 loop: CASSEGTNTGELFF. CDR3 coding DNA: TGTGCCAGCAGCGAGGGGACGAACACCGGGGAGCTGTTTTTT.